A single sample gave rise to the 5 T cell receptor beta chains below, sequenced in a study of response to subunit inactivated influenza vaccine. MiXCR, applied by TCRdb to the RT-PCR reads, yields one record per CDR3 protein. The sample shows hundreds of thousands of distinct CDR3 sequences, approximately 17% of them seen only once. The sequences come from PBMCs from blood, collected roughly 5 days after vaccination. The receptors here all came from a middle-aged man who received an inactivated influenza vaccine.

The chain recombines TRBV5-1 with TRBJ2-3, with 8 bases matching TRBD2. Germline V CDR1 and CDR2: SGHRS, YFSETQ. This CDR3 is built from 19 residues. V lost 4 bases to trimming and J lost 0 bases; unmatched junction nucleotides: 16. CDR3 coding DNA: TGCGCCAGCAGCCCGATGGCTGGGACTAGTGTAGGGAGCACAGATACGCAGTATTTT. This codes for CASSPMAGTSVGSTDTQYF.

The V and J genes are TRBV20-1 and TRBJ2-2; TRBD2 matches 7 bases. Trimming at V came to 0 bases and at J to 4 bases, leaving 8 bases not matched to a gene. CDR3 length: 16 residues. Germline CDR1 reads DFQATT; CDR2 reads SNEGSKA (reference sequence). In DNA, the CDR3 is TGCAGTGCTAGAGAGGGGACTAACGCGGGCACCGGGGAGCTGTTTTTT. Its translation: CSAREGTNAGTGELFF.

This clonotype has just a few counts. The chain couples TRBV5-1 to TRBJ2-1; either TRBD1 or TRBD2 may supply D (5 bases each). The CDR3 consists of 14 residues. V gave up 1 base and J gave up 7 bases, with 12 bases separating them. The germline V gene has CDR1 SGHRS and CDR2 YFSETQ. CDR3 DNA: TGCGCCAGCAGCTTGTGGGGACGGGATAATGAGCAGTTCTTC. Translation: CASSLWGRDNEQFF. The full variable domain, in which reference TRBV5-1 and TRBJ2-1 provide the parts outside the CDR3, is KAGVTQTPRYLIKTRGQQVTLSCSPISGHRSVSWYQQTPGQGLQFLFEYFSETQRNKGNFPGRFSGRQFSNSRSEMNVSTLELGDSALYLCASSLWGRDNEQFFGPGTRLTVL.

This clonotype occurred many times. The CDR3 DNA reads TGCAGTGCTAGTGGGGGACCAAATTCACCCCTCCACTTT. It specifies CSASGGPNSPLHF. This chain connects TRBV20-1 to TRBJ1-6; possible D gene TRBD1, 5 bases. This CDR3 comprises 13 residues. CDR1 is DFQATT, CDR2 SNEGSKA, per germline (reference sequence). V was clipped by 3 bases and J by 7 bases, with 10 bases between them.

This clonotype was observed a few times. CDR3 coding DNA: TGCAGCACGATAGTGCAGGGGAGAAGGGTTGAAGCTTTCTTT. Translation gives CSTIVQGRRVEAFF. The chain carries TRBV20-1 and TRBJ1-1; D is perhaps TRBD1 (6 bases). The CDR3 runs 14 residues. Germline V CDR1 and CDR2: DFQATT, SNEGSKA (reference sequence).